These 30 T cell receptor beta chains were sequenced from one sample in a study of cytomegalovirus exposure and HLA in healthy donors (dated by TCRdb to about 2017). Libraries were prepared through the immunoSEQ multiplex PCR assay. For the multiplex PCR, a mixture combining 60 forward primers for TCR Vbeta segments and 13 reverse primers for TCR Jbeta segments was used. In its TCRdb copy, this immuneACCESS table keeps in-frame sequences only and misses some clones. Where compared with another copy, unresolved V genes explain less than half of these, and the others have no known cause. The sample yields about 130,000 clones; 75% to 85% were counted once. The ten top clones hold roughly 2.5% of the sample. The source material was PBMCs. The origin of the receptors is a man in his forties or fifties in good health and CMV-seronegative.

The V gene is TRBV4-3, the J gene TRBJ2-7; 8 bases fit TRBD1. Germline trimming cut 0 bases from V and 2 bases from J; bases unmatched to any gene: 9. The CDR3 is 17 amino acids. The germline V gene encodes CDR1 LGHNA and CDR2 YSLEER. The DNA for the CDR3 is TGCGCCAGCAGCCAAGATTCCACCGGGACAGGCACCTACGAGCAGTACTTC. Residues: CASSQDSTGTGTYEQYF.

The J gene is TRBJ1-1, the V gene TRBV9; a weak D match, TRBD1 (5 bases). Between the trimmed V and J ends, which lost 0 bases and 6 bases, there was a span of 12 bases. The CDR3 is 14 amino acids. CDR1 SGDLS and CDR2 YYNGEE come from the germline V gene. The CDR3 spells CASSVAGYGPEAFF. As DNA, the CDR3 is TGTGCCAGCAGCGTAGCAGGGTATGGACCTGAAGCTTTCTTT.

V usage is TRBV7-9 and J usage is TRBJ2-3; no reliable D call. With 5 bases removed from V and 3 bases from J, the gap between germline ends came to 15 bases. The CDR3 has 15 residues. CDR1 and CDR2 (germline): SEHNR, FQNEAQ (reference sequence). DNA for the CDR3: TGTGCCAGCAGCGCCCGCACGCCCGGGACAGATACGCAGTATTTT. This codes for CASSARTPGTDTQYF.

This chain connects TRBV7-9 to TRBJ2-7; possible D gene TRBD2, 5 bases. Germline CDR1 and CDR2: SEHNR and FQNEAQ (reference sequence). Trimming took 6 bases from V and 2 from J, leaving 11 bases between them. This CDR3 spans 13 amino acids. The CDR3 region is CASRPTGAYEQYF. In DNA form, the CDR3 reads TGTGCCAGCAGGCCTACCGGGGCCTACGAGCAGTACTTC.

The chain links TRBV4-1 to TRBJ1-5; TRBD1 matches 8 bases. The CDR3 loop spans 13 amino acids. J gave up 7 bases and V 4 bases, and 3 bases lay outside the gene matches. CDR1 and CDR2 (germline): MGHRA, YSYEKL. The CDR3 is CASSRNRGQPQHF. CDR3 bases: TGCGCCAGCAGCCGAAACAGGGGGCAGCCCCAGCATTTT.

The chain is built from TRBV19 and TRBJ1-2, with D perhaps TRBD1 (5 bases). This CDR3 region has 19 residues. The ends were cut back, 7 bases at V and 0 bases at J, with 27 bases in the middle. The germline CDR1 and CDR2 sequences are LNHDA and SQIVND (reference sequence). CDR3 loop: CASTSYGLGGKGPNYGYTF. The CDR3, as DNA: TGTGCCAGTACCTCATACGGATTGGGGGGAAAAGGGCCTAACTATGGCTACACCTTC.

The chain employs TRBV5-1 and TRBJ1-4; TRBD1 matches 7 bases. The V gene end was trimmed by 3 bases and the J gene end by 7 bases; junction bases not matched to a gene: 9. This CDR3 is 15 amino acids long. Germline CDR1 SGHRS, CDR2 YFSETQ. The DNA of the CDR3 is TGCGCCAGCAGCTCTACAGGGGAAAGAATTGAAAAACTGTTTTTT. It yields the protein CASSSTGERIEKLFF.

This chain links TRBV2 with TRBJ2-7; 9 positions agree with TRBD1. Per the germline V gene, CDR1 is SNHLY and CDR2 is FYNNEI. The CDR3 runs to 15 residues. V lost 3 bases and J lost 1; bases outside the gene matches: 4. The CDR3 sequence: CASSETGGISYEQYF. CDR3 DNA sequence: TGTGCCAGCAGTGAGACAGGGGGGATATCCTACGAGCAGTACTTC.

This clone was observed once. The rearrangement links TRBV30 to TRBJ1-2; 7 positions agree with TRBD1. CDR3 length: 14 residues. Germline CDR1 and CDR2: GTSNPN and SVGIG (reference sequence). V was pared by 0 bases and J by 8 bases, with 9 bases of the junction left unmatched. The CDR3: CAWSVQAGGGGYTF. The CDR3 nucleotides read TGTGCCTGGAGTGTACAGGCAGGGGGAGGAGGCTACACCTTC. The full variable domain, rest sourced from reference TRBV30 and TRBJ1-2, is SQTIHQWPATLVQPVGSPLSLECTVEGTSNPNLYWYRQAAGRGLQLLFYSVGIGQISSEVPQNLSASRPQDRQFILSSKKLLLSDSGFYLCAWSVQAGGGGYTFGSGTRLTVV.

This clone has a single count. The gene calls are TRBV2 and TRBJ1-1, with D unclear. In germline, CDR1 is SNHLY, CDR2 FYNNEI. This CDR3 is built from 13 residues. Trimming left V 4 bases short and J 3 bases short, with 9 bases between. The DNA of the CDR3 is TGTGCCAGCAGTGGGGAGGAGTACACTGAAGCTTTCTTT. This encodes CASSGEEYTEAFF.

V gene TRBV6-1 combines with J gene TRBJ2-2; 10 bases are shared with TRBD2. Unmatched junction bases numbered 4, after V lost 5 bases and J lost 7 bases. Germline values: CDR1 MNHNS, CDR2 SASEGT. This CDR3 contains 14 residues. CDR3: CASSLAGGIGELFF. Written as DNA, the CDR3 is TGTGCCAGCAGTTTAGCGGGGGGCATCGGGGAGCTGTTTTTT.

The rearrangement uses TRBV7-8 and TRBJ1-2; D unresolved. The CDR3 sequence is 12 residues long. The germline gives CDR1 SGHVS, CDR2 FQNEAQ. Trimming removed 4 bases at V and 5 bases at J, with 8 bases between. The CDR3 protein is CASSSAQYGYTF. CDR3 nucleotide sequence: TGTGCCAGCAGCTCTGCACAGTATGGCTACACCTTC.

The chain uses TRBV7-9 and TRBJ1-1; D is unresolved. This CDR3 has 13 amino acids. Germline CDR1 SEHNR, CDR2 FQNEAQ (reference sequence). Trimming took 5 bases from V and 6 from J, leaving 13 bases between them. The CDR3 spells CASSSRDNAEAFF. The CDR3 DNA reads TGTGCCAGCAGCAGCCGGGATAACGCTGAAGCTTTCTTT. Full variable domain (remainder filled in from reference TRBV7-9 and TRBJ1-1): DTGVSQNPRHKITKRGQNVTFRCDPISEHNRLYWYRQTLGQGPEFLTYFQNEAQLEKSRLLSDRFSAERPKGSFSTLEIQRTEQGDSAMYLCASSSRDNAEAFFGQGTRLTVV.

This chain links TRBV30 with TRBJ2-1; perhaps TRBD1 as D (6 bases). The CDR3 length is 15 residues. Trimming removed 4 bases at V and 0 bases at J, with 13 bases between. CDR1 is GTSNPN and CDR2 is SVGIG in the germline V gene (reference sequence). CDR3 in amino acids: CAWMKPQGSYNEQFF. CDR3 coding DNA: TGTGCCTGGATGAAGCCACAGGGCTCCTACAATGAGCAGTTCTTC.

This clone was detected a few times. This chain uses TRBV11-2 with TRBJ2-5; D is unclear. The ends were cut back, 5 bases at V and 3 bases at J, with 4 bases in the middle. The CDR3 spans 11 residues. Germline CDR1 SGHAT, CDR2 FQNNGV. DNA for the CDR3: TGTGCCAGCAGCGCAGAAGAGACCCAGTACTTC. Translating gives CASSAEETQYF.

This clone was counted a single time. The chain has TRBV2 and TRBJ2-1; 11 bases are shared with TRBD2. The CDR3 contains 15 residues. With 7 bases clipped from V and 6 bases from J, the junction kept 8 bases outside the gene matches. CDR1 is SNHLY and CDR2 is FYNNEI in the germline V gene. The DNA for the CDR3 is TGTGCCAGCACCCCAACGACTAGCGGGGTCAATGAGCAGTTCTTC. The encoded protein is CASTPTTSGVNEQFF.

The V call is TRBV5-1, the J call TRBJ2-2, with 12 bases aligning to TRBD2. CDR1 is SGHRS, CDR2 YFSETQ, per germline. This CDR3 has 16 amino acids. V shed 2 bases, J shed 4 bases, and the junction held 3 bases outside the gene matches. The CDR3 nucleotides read TGCGCCAGCAGCTTTGGACTAGCGGGAAGCACCGGGGAGCTGTTTTTT. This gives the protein CASSFGLAGSTGELFF.

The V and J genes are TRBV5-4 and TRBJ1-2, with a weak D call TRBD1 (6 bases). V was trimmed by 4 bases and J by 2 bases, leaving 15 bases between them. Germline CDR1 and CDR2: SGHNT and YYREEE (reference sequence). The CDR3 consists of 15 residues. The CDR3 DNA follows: TGTGCCAGCAGCATTCAGACAGGAGCCAACTATGGCTACACCTTC. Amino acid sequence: CASSIQTGANYGYTF.

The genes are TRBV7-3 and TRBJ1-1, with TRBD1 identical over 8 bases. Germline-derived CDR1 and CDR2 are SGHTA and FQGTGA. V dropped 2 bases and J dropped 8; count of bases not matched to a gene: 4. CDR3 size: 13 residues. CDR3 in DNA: TGTGCCAGCAGCTTATGGGGGACAGGAGAAGCTTTCTTT. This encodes CASSLWGTGEAFF.

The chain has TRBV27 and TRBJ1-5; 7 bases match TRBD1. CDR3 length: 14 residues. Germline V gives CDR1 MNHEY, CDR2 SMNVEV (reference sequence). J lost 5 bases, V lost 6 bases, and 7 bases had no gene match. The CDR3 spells CASRNRGFDQPQHF. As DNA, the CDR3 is TGTGCCAGCAGGAACAGGGGCTTTGATCAGCCCCAGCATTTT.

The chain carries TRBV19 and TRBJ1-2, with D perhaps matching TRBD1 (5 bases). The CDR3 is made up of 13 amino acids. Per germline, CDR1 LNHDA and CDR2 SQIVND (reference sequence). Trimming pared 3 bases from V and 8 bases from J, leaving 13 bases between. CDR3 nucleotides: TGTGCCAGTAGTATGCCCGACAAGGGGGGCTACACCTTC. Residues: CASSMPDKGGYTF.

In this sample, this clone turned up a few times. Written as DNA, the CDR3 is TGTGCCAGCAGCCTGGACTACACAGATACGCAGTATTTT. This encodes CASSLDYTDTQYF. The chain couples TRBV7-2 to TRBJ2-3, with a possible D match to TRBD2 (6 bases). CDR3 size: 13 residues. Per germline, CDR1 SGHTA and CDR2 FQGNSA. Trimming took off 5 bases at V and 2 bases at J, with 8 bases between the two ends.

CDR3 protein: CASSLERGGVYEQFF. DNA for the CDR3: TGTGCCAGCAGCTTGGAGCGGGGGGGCGTGTATGAGCAGTTCTTC. The chain recombines TRBV5-5 with TRBJ2-1; 10 nucleotides match TRBD2. CDR3 length: 15 residues. The junction had 5 bases not matched to a gene; V was cut back by 0 bases and J by 8 bases. Germline V CDR1 and CDR2: SGHKS, YYEKEE (reference sequence).

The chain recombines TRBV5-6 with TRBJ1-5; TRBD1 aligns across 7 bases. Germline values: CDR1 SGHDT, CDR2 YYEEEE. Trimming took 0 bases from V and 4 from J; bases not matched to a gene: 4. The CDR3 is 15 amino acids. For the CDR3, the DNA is TGTGCCAGCAGCTTGGACAGGGGACTTAATCAGCCCCAGCATTTT. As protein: CASSLDRGLNQPQHF.

Written as DNA, the CDR3 is TGTGCCAGTAGCCCCGACAGGGGGAATCAGCCCCAGCATTTT. It specifies CASSPDRGNQPQHF. This chain connects TRBV19 to TRBJ1-5; 9 nucleotides line up with TRBD1. The germline gives CDR1 LNHDA, CDR2 SQIVND (reference sequence). The V gene end was trimmed by 6 bases and the J gene end by 4 bases; junction bases not matched to a gene: 4. The CDR3 length is 14 residues.

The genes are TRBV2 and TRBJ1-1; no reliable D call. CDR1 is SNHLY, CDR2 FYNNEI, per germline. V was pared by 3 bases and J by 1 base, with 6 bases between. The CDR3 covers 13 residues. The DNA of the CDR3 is TGTGCCAGCAGTGATGAGGGGAACACTGAAGCTTTCTTT. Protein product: CASSDEGNTEAFF. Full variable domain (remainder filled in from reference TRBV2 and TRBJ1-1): EPEVTQTPSHQVTQMGQEVILRCVPISNHLYFYWYRQILGQKVEFLVSFYNNEISEKSEIFDDQFSVERPDGSNFTLKIRSTKLEDSAMYFCASSDEGNTEAFFGQGTRLTVV.

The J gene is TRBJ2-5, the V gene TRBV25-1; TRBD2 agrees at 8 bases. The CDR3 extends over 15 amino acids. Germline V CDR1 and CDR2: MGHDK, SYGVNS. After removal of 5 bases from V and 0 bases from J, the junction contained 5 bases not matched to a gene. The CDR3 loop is CASSSGRGYQETQYF. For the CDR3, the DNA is TGTGCCAGCAGTAGCGGGAGAGGGTACCAAGAGACCCAGTACTTC.

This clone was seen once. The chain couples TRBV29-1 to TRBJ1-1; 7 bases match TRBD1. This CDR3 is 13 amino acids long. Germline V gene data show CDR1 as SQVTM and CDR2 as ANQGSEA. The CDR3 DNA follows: TGCAGTCCGCTCCTGACAGGGCGGACTGAAGCTTTCTTT. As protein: CSPLLTGRTEAFF.

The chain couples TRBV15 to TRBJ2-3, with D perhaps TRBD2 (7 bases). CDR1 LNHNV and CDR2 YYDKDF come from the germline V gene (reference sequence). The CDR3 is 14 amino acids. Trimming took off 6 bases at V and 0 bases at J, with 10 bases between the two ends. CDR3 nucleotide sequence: TGTGCCACCAGGTGGGGGGGCAGCACAGATACGCAGTATTTT. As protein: CATRWGGSTDTQYF.

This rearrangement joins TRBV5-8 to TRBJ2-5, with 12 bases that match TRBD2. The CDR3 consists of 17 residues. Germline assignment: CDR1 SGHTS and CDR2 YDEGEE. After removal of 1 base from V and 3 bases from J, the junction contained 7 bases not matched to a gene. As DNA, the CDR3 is TGTGCCAGCAGCTTGAATAAACTAGCGGGGGGAGAAGAGACCCAGTACTTC. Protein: CASSLNKLAGGEETQYF.